This T cell receptor beta chain was identified in a study of cytomegalovirus exposure and HLA in healthy donors. Whole-study findings and limits: Among the most significant clusters, several appeared linked to common viral pathogens in a later analysis.

In the PCR, 60 Vbeta and 13 Jbeta primers were used. Only in-frame clones appear in the TCRdb table, and some are missing; sequencing was by immunoSEQ multiplex PCR. The profile covers roughly 140,000 clones, with 82% appearing a single time and under 7.5% taken by the ten largest. Concerning this clone: No antigen is known for it.

Sequenced: PBMCs. This sequence originates from a woman in her forties or fifties in good health and CMV-seropositive.

For the CDR3, the DNA is TGTGCCTGGGGAGGGCAGGGCGGCGGGATATACGACTACACCTTC. The encoded protein is CAWGGQGGGIYDYTF. The chain employs TRBV30 and TRBJ1-2, with a possible D match to TRBD1 (5 bases). Trimming removed 5 bases at V and 10 bases at J, with 26 bases between. This CDR3 has 15 residues. Looked up from germline, CDR1 is GTSNPN and CDR2 is SVGIG (reference sequence).